This T cell receptor (beta chain) was obtained from a study of blood T cell repertoires in COVID-19 (dated by TCRdb to 2019 to 2021). For the study in its entirety: The collaborator samples originated in the United States, Italy and Spain and spanned the acute and convalescent phases of COVID-19. The material from the prospective study consisted of cDNA or gDNA derived from T cells, B-cell-depleted T cells, or PBMCs. Subjects who had been exposed to COVID-19, were actively infected with it, or had recovered from it provided the deeply sampled blood TCRbeta repertoires that made up the dataset. The repertoires were released in a freely available public database meant as a resource for research on the immune response to SARS-CoV-2. Samples came from the ongoing ImmuneRACE study (first 160 participants) plus 1,254 subjects from 6 global collaborators. The sample metadata nearly always contained a de-identified subject ID, COVID-19 status, age in years and sex. HLA class I and class II types, where available, came from metadata supplied by the sample provider rather than from assay-based typing. General findings and caveats noted by the study authors: Clinical and demographic metadata were provided uncurated, with the amount varying by source and participant.

V is cut back by 5 bases and J by 0 bases, with 16 bases in the junction unmatched. The germline V gene sets CDR1 to SGHAT and CDR2 to FQNNGV. From the cysteine through the phenylalanine, the CDR3 covers 19 amino acids. CDR3 DNA is the only sequence kept; it has 57 bases, read in frame from the first base. At one collaborating source in Seattle, patients were enrolled during active infection and were followed longitudinally through the course of disease. Collaborating institutions collected whole blood in K2EDTA tubes following their own protocols. For TCRbeta analysis, collaborators shipped samples in one of three forms: frozen whole blood, isolated PBMCs, or DNA extracted from either of those sample types. Details on this clone: It has no known antigen specificity. Per-base qualities were not stored, and no clone one base away is much larger.

TCRbeta CDR3 regions were amplified from genomic DNA by means of the immunoSEQ Assay, a bias-controlled multiplex PCR. The authors' pipeline ran thus. Within the assay, amplification of reference gene primers was used to estimate how many nucleated cells each sample contained. To quantify the absolute abundance of each unique TCRbeta CDR3 rearrangement, sequence reads were collapsed and filtered. Productive Simpson clonality was computed per sample as the square root of Simpson's diversity index over productive rearrangements. The clones in this table, taken by TCRdb from immuneACCESS, are in-frame only. Not every clone is retained; where verified, under half of the shortfall comes from an unresolved V gene, and the cause of the rest is unknown. V, J and clone size are taken as reported in that table, and D and trimming were inferred from the DNA itself. This sample has approximately 340,000 clones in its table, and roughly 90% of those were observed once. The ten top clones hold around 8.9% of the sample.

The sequenced sample was peripheral blood. The sequence joins TRBV11-2 to TRBJ2-4; 7 bases in the middle match TRBD2. This clonotype originated in a man aged 30 to 45 with COVID-19, enrolled during active disease. The encoded CDR3 is CASSPLLASGHLAKNIQYF. The DNA reads TGTGCCAGCAGCCCCTTACTAGCGTCAGGCCATTTAGCCAAAAACATTCAGTACTTC.